The 30 T cell receptor beta chains in this list originate from one sample, sequenced in a study of shared clonotypes between healthy human individuals. Only in-frame clones appear in the TCRdb table, and some are missing; sequencing was by immunoSEQ multiplex PCR. In the table there are 2,100,000 or so clones, approximately 94% of which are singletons. Sample: naive CD4+ T cells sorted from blood. As for subset: CD45RA+ positively selected. These receptors were obtained from a man aged 18-30 years in good health.

Turning to this clone: The sample contains more than one DNA sequence encoding this CDR3. The chain is built from TRBV6-6 and TRBJ1-1; D is unresolved. Trimming took 3 bases from V and 2 from J, leaving 7 bases between them. This CDR3 region has 13 residues. CDR1 and CDR2 (germline): MNHNY, SVGAGI (reference sequence). The CDR3 is CASSYLGNTEAFF. CDR3 coding DNA: TGTGCCAGCAGTTATTTGGGAAACACTGAAGCTTTCTTT.

This rearrangement joins TRBV29-1 to TRBJ2-7; 7 nucleotides agree with TRBD2. CDR3 size: 14 residues. With 1 base clipped from V and 6 bases from J, the junction kept 9 bases outside the gene matches. Germline CDR1 SQVTM, CDR2 ANQGSEA. The CDR3: CSVEGSSGGSEQYF. DNA for the CDR3: TGCAGCGTTGAAGGTTCTAGCGGAGGTTCCGAGCAGTACTTC.

The V and J genes are TRBV6-6 and TRBJ2-5, with D hard to call. Per germline, CDR1 MNHNY and CDR2 SVGAGI (reference sequence). The CDR3 spans 10 residues. V dropped 8 bases and J dropped 5 bases, with 6 bases sitting between them. CDR3: CASAQETQYF. For the CDR3, the DNA is TGTGCCAGCGCCCAGGAGACCCAGTACTTC.

This clone was detected a few times. J is TRBJ1-6 and V is TRBV2; unclear D gene. With 4 bases removed from V and 9 bases from J, the gap between germline ends came to 13 bases. The CDR3 sequence is 14 residues long. Per germline, CDR1 SNHLY and CDR2 FYNNEI. The CDR3 sequence: CASSGGGNPSPLHF. CDR3 DNA: TGTGCCAGCAGTGGCGGCGGGAACCCTTCACCCCTCCACTTT.

The CDR3 sequence: CASSEWSDNQPQHF. The DNA of the CDR3 is TGTGCCAGCAGTGAATGGAGTGACAATCAGCCCCAGCATTTT. This rearrangement joins TRBV2 to TRBJ1-5; no clear D gene. The germline V and J ends were trimmed by 2 bases and 3 bases, with 8 bases remaining between them. CDR3 length equals 14 residues. The V gene's germline CDR1 is SNHLY and CDR2 FYNNEI.

The V call is TRBV28, the J call TRBJ1-5; 7 nucleotides match TRBD1. V shed 5 bases and J 7 bases; nucleotides not matched to a gene: 14. This CDR3 contains 16 residues. CDR1 MDHEN and CDR2 SYDVKM come from the germline V gene. DNA for the CDR3: TGTGCCAGCAGTCCGCGGGGGCAGGGGGTTAGACAGCCCCAGCATTTT. Amino acids: CASSPRGQGVRQPQHF. Based on the CDR3 plus reference TRBV28 and TRBJ1-5, the full variable domain is DVKVTQSSRYLVKRTGEKVFLECVQDMDHENMFWYRQDPGLGLRLIYFSYDVKMKEKGDIPEGYSVSREKKERFSLILESASTNQTSMYLCASSPRGQGVRQPQHFGDGTRLSIL.

The chain is built from TRBV18 and TRBJ1-2, with D possibly TRBD1 on 5 matching bases. The CDR3 runs 13 residues. Germline V gives CDR1 KGHSH, CDR2 LQKENI. V lost 8 bases and J 5 bases, leaving 15 bases between the germline ends. The chain's CDR3 is CASRGGLEYGYTF. The CDR3 DNA follows: TGTGCCAGCCGGGGGGGTCTTGAATATGGCTACACCTTC.

This rearrangement joins TRBV6-6 to TRBJ2-5, with TRBD2 matching over 7 bases. V gave up 5 bases and J gave up 2 bases; unmatched junction bases: 11. This CDR3 has 16 residues. Germline-derived CDR1 and CDR2 are MNHNY and SVGAGI (reference sequence). The CDR3 reads CASSLSGASGQETQYF. CDR3 bases: TGTGCCAGCAGTCTCTCCGGGGCTAGCGGACAAGAGACCCAGTACTTC.

The chain employs TRBV18 and TRBJ2-6; TRBD2 matches 9 bases. Germline V CDR1 and CDR2: KGHSH, LQKENI. The CDR3 sequence is 17 residues long. After removal of 4 bases from V and 0 bases from J, the junction contained 4 bases not matched to a gene. The CDR3 sequence is CASSRGSGGSGANVLTF. The CDR3 region has the DNA TGTGCCAGCTCACGGGGTAGCGGGGGCTCTGGGGCCAACGTCCTGACTTTC.

This sequence joins TRBV5-6 and TRBJ2-3; 7 nucleotides agree with TRBD2. With V trimmed by 7 bases and J by 1 base, 6 bases remained unmatched. Per the germline V gene, CDR1 is SGHDT and CDR2 is YYEEEE. The CDR3 is 14 residues long. The CDR3 bases are TGTGCCAGCTACAAGGCGGGAGGCACAGATACGCAGTATTTT. It translates to CASYKAGGTDTQYF. The full variable domain, rest sourced from reference TRBV5-6 and TRBJ2-3, is DAGVTQSPTHLIKTRGQQVTLRCSPKSGHDTVSWYQQALGQGPQFIFQYYEEEERQRGNFPDRFSGHQFPNYSSELNVNALLLGDSALYLCASYKAGGTDTQYFGPGTRLTVL.

In regard to this clone: Additional DNA sequences in this sample encode the identical CDR3. The chain is built from TRBV10-3 and TRBJ1-5; possible D gene TRBD1, 5 bases. Germline V CDR1 and CDR2: ENHRY, SYGVKD. The V gene lost 2 bases and the J gene lost 1 base, with 6 bases spanning the gap. The CDR3 has 14 residues. The DNA for the CDR3 is TGTGCCATCAGTGAGGGGGGAAGCAATCAGCCCCAGCATTTT. Translation: CAISEGGSNQPQHF.

This chain uses TRBV7-9 with TRBJ1-1; 12 nucleotides match TRBD1. The CDR3 runs to 15 residues. J lost 4 bases, V lost 3 bases, and 3 bases had no gene match. Germline V gives CDR1 SEHNR, CDR2 FQNEAQ (reference sequence). DNA of the CDR3: TGTGCCAGCAGCTTCGGGGGACAGGGGGCCACTGAAGCTTTCTTT. This sequence encodes CASSFGGQGATEAFF. The full variable domain, its missing parts supplied by reference TRBV7-9 and TRBJ1-1, is DTGVSQNPRHKITKRGQNVTFRCDPISEHNRLYWYRQTLGQGPEFLTYFQNEAQLEKSRLLSDRFSAERPKGSFSTLEIQRTEQGDSAMYLCASSFGGQGATEAFFGQGTRLTVV.

The rearrangement joins TRBV2 to TRBJ1-6; 8 positions match TRBD1. There are 15 residues in the CDR3. V shed 5 bases and J 6 bases; nucleotides not matched to a gene: 6. Per germline, CDR1 SNHLY and CDR2 FYNNEI. CDR3 DNA sequence: TGTGCCAGCAGTCCCACAGGGGGATCTAATTCACCCCTCCACTTT. Translating it yields CASSPTGGSNSPLHF.

The DNA for the CDR3 is TGCGCCAGCAGTGACCGGGGGCTAGCGGCTAACAATGAGCAGTTCTTC. Amino acids: CASSDRGLAANNEQFF. The chain carries TRBV10-1 and TRBJ2-1; a weak D match, TRBD2 (7 bases). Per the germline V gene, CDR1 is WNHNN and CDR2 is SYGVQD (reference sequence). Between the trimmed V and J ends, which lost 3 bases and 5 bases, there was a span of 17 bases. The CDR3 spans 16 residues.

The gene calls are TRBV2 and TRBJ2-2; D is perhaps TRBD1 or TRBD2 (5 bases each). V was pared by 3 bases and J by 5 bases, with 10 bases between. The CDR3 runs 14 residues. CDR1 SNHLY and CDR2 FYNNEI come from the germline V gene. The DNA for the CDR3 is TGTGCCAGCAGTGATAGAGGGGAAACCGGGGAGCTGTTTTTT. It yields the protein CASSDRGETGELFF. Full variable domain (outside the CDR3, taken from reference TRBV2 and TRBJ2-2): EPEVTQTPSHQVTQMGQEVILRCVPISNHLYFYWYRQILGQKVEFLVSFYNNEISEKSEIFDDQFSVERPDGSNFTLKIRSTKLEDSAMYFCASSDRGETGELFFGEGSRLTVL.

The chain joins TRBV7-2 to TRBJ2-7; weak D call: TRBD1 (6 bases). The CDR3 has 16 amino acids. Trimming shortened V by 5 bases and J by 3 bases, and 20 bases separated the two germline ends. From germline, CDR1 is SGHTA and CDR2 FQGNSA. The CDR3 loop reads CASSPRTGTNLYEQYF. CDR3 coding DNA: TGTGCCAGCAGCCCCCGGACCGGGACAAACCTCTACGAGCAGTACTTC.

About this clone: The sample holds other DNA sequences that translate to the same CDR3. The CDR3 is CASSPGGRTNEKLFF. CDR3 nucleotides: TGTGCCAGCAGTCCCGGGGGGCGGACTAATGAAAAACTGTTTTTT. The V and J genes are TRBV28 and TRBJ1-4; possibly TRBD1 for D (6 bases). The CDR3 has 15 amino acids. V shed 5 bases and J shed 2 bases, with 12 bases lying between them. The germline V gene has CDR1 MDHEN and CDR2 SYDVKM.

The V call is TRBV11-3, the J call TRBJ2-3; maybe TRBD2 (7 bases). The CDR3 is 15 amino acids. The ends were cut back, 0 bases at V and 3 bases at J, with 10 bases in the middle. In germline, CDR1 is SGHNT, CDR2 YENEEA. As DNA, the CDR3 is TGTGCCAGCAGCTTAGATGGGGGGGCTACAGATACGCAGTATTTT. Its protein is CASSLDGGATDTQYF.

The chain links TRBV5-4 to TRBJ2-5; TRBD1 aligns across 7 bases. The CDR3 totals 14 residues. After removal of 7 bases from V and 5 bases from J, the junction contained 11 bases not matched to a gene. CDR1 SGHNT and CDR2 YYREEE come from the germline V gene (reference sequence). The CDR3 reads CASRDSQRGETQYF. In DNA form, the CDR3 reads TGTGCCAGCCGGGACAGCCAAAGGGGGGAGACCCAGTACTTC.

In its sample, this clone was seen once. Compared with germline, one end of the junction differs, possibly owing to a read error. This specimen includes other DNA sequences encoding the same CDR3. The rearrangement uses TRBV7-7 and TRBJ2-3, with 8 positions matching TRBD2. CDR1 and CDR2 from the germline V gene are SSHAT and FNYEAQ (reference sequence). This CDR3 has 14 residues. CDR3 residues: CASSSGLVTDTQYF. CDR3 nucleotides: TGTGCTAGCAGCTCGGGACTAGTGACAGATACGCAGTATTTT.

This clone was counted a single time. The V call is TRBV10-2, the J call TRBJ1-2; D is uncertain. The germline V gene has CDR1 WSHSY and CDR2 SAAADI. Trimming left V 5 bases short and J 6 bases short, with 7 bases between. This CDR3 contains 11 residues. The CDR3 loop is CASSTGNGYTF. CDR3 in DNA: TGCGCCAGCAGTACGGGGAATGGCTACACCTTC.

This chain joins TRBV28 and TRBJ2-7, with 7 positions matching TRBD2. The CDR3 totals 15 residues. Trimming removed 1 base from V and 2 bases from J; junction bases left unmatched: 5. Germline values: CDR1 MDHEN, CDR2 SYDVKM. The CDR3 sequence: CASSLYSGGAYEQYF. CDR3 coding DNA: TGTGCCAGCAGTTTATACTCGGGGGGAGCCTACGAGCAGTACTTC. The full variable domain, in which reference TRBV28 and TRBJ2-7 provide the parts outside the CDR3, is DVKVTQSSRYLVKRTGEKVFLECVQDMDHENMFWYRQDPGLGLRLIYFSYDVKMKEKGDIPEGYSVSREKKERFSLILESASTNQTSMYLCASSLYSGGAYEQYFGPGTRLTVT.

In the case of this clone: At one end, the junction sequence differs from germline, possibly due to a read error. The chain couples TRBV2 to TRBJ2-5, with no clear D. Germline lookup yields CDR1 SNHLY and CDR2 FYNNEI. The CDR3 loop spans 12 amino acids. In nucleotides, the CDR3 is TGTGCCGGCAGTGGTGCCATGCAGACCCAGTACTTC. Translating it yields CAGSGAMQTQYF.

Concerning this clone: This sample also contains other DNA sequences that code for the same CDR3. The DNA of the CDR3 is TGTGCCAGCTCACCACAGGGTGATGAGCAGTTCTTC. It yields the protein CASSPQGDEQFF. V gene TRBV18 combines with J gene TRBJ2-1; D gene uncertain. Germline assignment: CDR1 KGHSH and CDR2 LQKENI. V lost 1 base, J lost 8 bases, and 6 bases lay in between. This CDR3 is 12 amino acids long.

The chain combines TRBV9 with TRBJ1-2; no firm D call. This CDR3 has 15 amino acids. Per germline, CDR1 SGDLS and CDR2 YYNGEE. The germline V and J ends were trimmed by 4 bases and 3 bases, with 16 bases remaining between them. The CDR3: CASSPQVGGHYGYTF. The CDR3 coding sequence is TGTGCCAGCAGCCCGCAGGTGGGAGGGCACTATGGCTACACCTTC.

The table lists this clone with a count of one. The rearrangement uses TRBV10-3 and TRBJ2-7; D might be TRBD2 (5 bases). CDR1 ENHRY and CDR2 SYGVKD come from the germline V gene. The CDR3 extends over 14 amino acids. V gave up 6 bases and J gave up 3 bases, with 15 bases separating them. The CDR3 loop is CAIRDQNEGYEQYF. The CDR3, as DNA: TGTGCCATCAGGGATCAAAACGAGGGCTACGAGCAGTACTTC.

Turning to this clone: Other DNA sequences in this specimen translate into the identical CDR3. The chain employs TRBV2 and TRBJ2-2; D is unresolved. V gave up 4 bases and J gave up 0 bases, with 0 bases separating them. Germline values: CDR1 SNHLY, CDR2 FYNNEI. The CDR3 contains 12 residues. The CDR3 here is CASSANTGELFF. The CDR3 coding sequence is TGTGCCAGCAGTGCGAACACCGGGGAGCTGTTTTTT. Filled out from reference TRBV2 and TRBJ2-2, the complete variable domain reads EPEVTQTPSHQVTQMGQEVILRCVPISNHLYFYWYRQILGQKVEFLVSFYNNEISEKSEIFDDQFSVERPDGSNFTLKIRSTKLEDSAMYFCASSANTGELFFGEGSRLTVL.

This chain links TRBV5-4 with TRBJ2-5; 12 positions match TRBD2. The V and J ends lost 0 bases and 5 bases, in that order; junction bases with no gene match: 8. This CDR3 contains 17 residues. In germline, CDR1 is SGHNT, CDR2 YYREEE (reference sequence). The DNA for the CDR3 is TGTGCCAGCAGCTTGGGAGGACTAGCGGGGTCCATCGAGACCCAGTACTTC. Protein: CASSLGGLAGSIETQYF.

The V gene is TRBV6-1, the J gene TRBJ1-5; no firm D call. This CDR3 has 15 residues. V was pared by 2 bases and J by 1 base, with 9 bases between. The germline CDR1 and CDR2 sequences are MNHNS and SASEGT. CDR3 coding DNA: TGTGCCAGCAGTGAACGCCAAGTGAGCAATCAGCCCCAGCATTTT. It is translated as CASSERQVSNQPQHF.

The chain couples TRBV2 to TRBJ1-2; 10 nucleotides match TRBD1. CDR1 is SNHLY, CDR2 FYNNEI, per germline. V lost 4 bases and J lost 4; bases outside the gene matches: 3. The CDR3 sequence is 14 residues long. The CDR3 protein is CASSGGTGAYGYTF. As DNA, the CDR3 is TGTGCCAGCAGTGGGGGGACAGGGGCCTATGGCTACACCTTC. Together with reference TRBV2 and TRBJ1-2, the CDR3 gives the full variable domain: EPEVTQTPSHQVTQMGQEVILRCVPISNHLYFYWYRQILGQKVEFLVSFYNNEISEKSEIFDDQFSVERPDGSNFTLKIRSTKLEDSAMYFCASSGGTGAYGYTFGSGTRLTVV.